These 20 T cell receptor beta chains were sequenced from one sample in a study of blood T cell repertoires in COVID-19. Sequenced by immunoSEQ multiplex PCR; TCRdb stores in-frame clones only, minus some. The table records around 280,000 clones, around nine tenths of them present only once. Sequences were obtained from PBMCs or T cells enriched from blood (not recorded which). Receptors originate from a woman between 35 and 50 years old who had recovered from COVID-19.

V is TRBV19 and J is TRBJ2-1, with 7 nucleotides matching TRBD1. This CDR3 comprises 12 residues. From germline, CDR1 is LNHDA and CDR2 SQIVND (reference sequence). V lost 6 bases and J lost 12; bases outside the gene matches: 8. The CDR3 reads CASRTSGGGQFF. CDR3 DNA sequence: TGTGCCAGTAGAACGTCAGGGGGTGGGCAGTTCTTC.

V usage is TRBV14 and J usage is TRBJ2-1; 7 nucleotides align to TRBD2. CDR1 is SGHDN, CDR2 FVKESK, per germline. The CDR3 spans 16 residues. Germline trimming cut 1 base from V and 0 bases from J; bases unmatched to any gene: 3. The CDR3 DNA reads as TGTGCCAGCAGCCAAGCTGGCGGGAGCTCCTACAATGAGCAGTTCTTC. This translates into CASSQAGGSSYNEQFF. Full variable domain (missing parts from reference TRBV14 and TRBJ2-1): EAGVTQFPSHSVIEKGQTVTLRCDPISGHDNLYWYRRVMGKEIKFLLHFVKESKQDESGMPNNRFLAERTGGTYSTLKVQPAELEDSGVYFCASSQAGGSSYNEQFFGPGTRLTVL.

V is TRBV6-5 and J is TRBJ2-5, with 10 bases aligning to TRBD2. Germline V CDR1 and CDR2: MNHEY, SVGAGI. The CDR3 consists of 15 residues. The junction had 8 bases not matched to a gene; V was cut back by 5 bases and J by 5 bases. For the CDR3, the DNA is TGTGCCAGCAGTCCTCTAGCGGGAGCAGGGGAGACCCAGTACTTC. It translates to CASSPLAGAGETQYF.

This chain uses TRBV15 with TRBJ1-1, with D perhaps matching TRBD1 (5 bases). The CDR3 covers 15 residues. Trimming pared 3 bases from V and 3 bases from J, leaving 14 bases between. Germline V gives CDR1 LNHNV, CDR2 YYDKDF (reference sequence). The CDR3, as DNA: TGTGCCACCAGCAGCGCTCCTGCGGGGGACACTGAAGCTTTCTTT. It translates to CATSSAPAGDTEAFF.

This clone has more than one count but fewer than ten. The rearrangement uses TRBV19 and TRBJ2-5; 10 nucleotides line up with TRBD2. V gave up 5 bases and J gave up 4 bases; unmatched junction bases: 7. CDR1 and CDR2 from the germline V gene are LNHDA and SQIVND (reference sequence). The CDR3 has 15 residues. CDR3 region: CASSRVAGGRETQYF. Written as DNA, the CDR3 is TGTGCCAGTAGTCGAGTAGCGGGAGGTAGAGAGACCCAGTACTTC.

The sample holds one count of this clone. V usage is TRBV2 and J usage is TRBJ2-1; D is undetermined. Per germline, CDR1 SNHLY and CDR2 FYNNEI. This CDR3 is built from 14 residues. The V end was cut by 4 bases, the J end by 4 bases, with 11 bases between. CDR3 region: CASSASGPYNEQFF. The CDR3, as DNA: TGTGCCAGCAGTGCATCGGGTCCGTACAATGAGCAGTTCTTC. Variable domain in full (rest from reference TRBV2 and TRBJ2-1): EPEVTQTPSHQVTQMGQEVILRCVPISNHLYFYWYRQILGQKVEFLVSFYNNEISEKSEIFDDQFSVERPDGSNFTLKIRSTKLEDSAMYFCASSASGPYNEQFFGPGTRLTVL.

V and J are TRBV7-2 and TRBJ2-1; perhaps TRBD2 as D (5 bases). This CDR3 spans 13 amino acids. CDR1 is SGHTA and CDR2 is FQGNSA in the germline V gene. V was pared by 6 bases and J by 7 bases, with 13 bases between. The DNA for the CDR3 is TGTGCCAGCAGGGGCGCGAGCGGAAATGAGCAGTTCTTC. The encoded protein is CASRGASGNEQFF. Full variable domain (rest looked up from reference TRBV7-2 and TRBJ2-1): GAGVSQSPSNKVTEKGKDVELRCDPISGHTALYWYRQSLGQGLEFLIYFQGNSAPDKSGLPSDRFSAERTGGSVSTLTIQRTQQEDSAVYLCASRGASGNEQFFGPGTRLTVL.

This chain links TRBV5-1 with TRBJ2-2; TRBD2 matches 7 bases. The ends lost 3 bases at V and 0 bases at J; junction bases unmatched: 2. Germline CDR1 is SGHRS and CDR2 is YFSETQ. This CDR3 has 15 amino acids. In DNA, the CDR3 is TGCGCCAGCAGCTCTAGCGGATCGAACACCGGGGAGCTGTTTTTT. This sequence encodes CASSSSGSNTGELFF. The full variable domain, its missing parts supplied by reference TRBV5-1 and TRBJ2-2, is KAGVTQTPRYLIKTRGQQVTLSCSPISGHRSVSWYQQTPGQGLQFLFEYFSETQRNKGNFPGRFSGRQFSNSRSEMNVSTLELGDSALYLCASSSSGSNTGELFFGEGSRLTVL.

The J gene is TRBJ2-7, the V gene TRBV9; perhaps TRBD2 as D (6 bases). With 2 bases removed from V and 3 bases from J, the gap between germline ends came to 9 bases. This CDR3 has 13 residues. Germline V gene sequence: CDR1 SGDLS, CDR2 YYNGEE. The CDR3 sequence: CASSVRAGYEQYF. CDR3 in DNA: TGTGCCAGCAGCGTGAGAGCGGGCTACGAGCAGTACTTC.

J is TRBJ2-7 and V is TRBV27; tentatively, D is TRBD1 (7 bases). The V and J ends lost 8 bases and 3 bases respectively, with 20 bases between them. The CDR3 has 15 residues. The germline V gene encodes CDR1 MNHEY and CDR2 SMNVEV (reference sequence). The CDR3 is CASSPGGSGIYEQYF. The CDR3 DNA is TGTGCCAGCTCCCCAGGGGGGTCGGGGATCTACGAGCAGTACTTC.

V is TRBV27 and J is TRBJ2-5, with 10 bases that match TRBD1. The V gene's germline CDR1 is MNHEY and CDR2 SMNVEV (reference sequence). With 3 bases clipped from V and 4 bases from J, the junction kept 8 bases outside the gene matches. The CDR3 runs to 16 residues. The CDR3 here is CASSFIGTGVRETQYF. CDR3 sequence (DNA): TGTGCCAGCAGTTTTATCGGGACAGGGGTGCGAGAGACCCAGTACTTC.

The CDR3 protein is CAWSPTGDSYEQYF. The DNA of the CDR3 is TGTGCCTGGAGTCCCACAGGGGACTCCTACGAGCAGTACTTC. The gene calls are TRBV30 and TRBJ2-7; 7 nucleotides match TRBD1. Germline CDR1 reads GTSNPN; CDR2 reads SVGIG (reference sequence). This CDR3 is 14 amino acids long. The trim removed 2 bases at V and 0 bases at J, leaving 4 bases unmatched.

The chain has TRBV5-4 and TRBJ2-3; TRBD2 matches 12 bases. Germline V gives CDR1 SGHNT, CDR2 YYREEE (reference sequence). The CDR3 extends over 16 amino acids. The V segment lost 4 bases and the J segment 5 bases; nucleotides outside the gene matches: 8. CDR3 sequence reads: CASSTSSGRAIDTQYF. In DNA, the CDR3 is TGTGCCAGCAGCACCTCTAGCGGGAGGGCGATAGATACGCAGTATTTT. The full variable domain, in which reference TRBV5-4 and TRBJ2-3 provide the parts outside the CDR3, is ETGVTQSPTHLIKTRGQQVTLRCSSQSGHNTVSWYQQALGQGPQFIFQYYREEENGRGNFPPRFSGLQFPNYSSELNVNALELDDSALYLCASSTSSGRAIDTQYFGPGTRLTVL.

The chain links TRBV5-4 to TRBJ2-1, with TRBD2 matching 8 bases. The CDR3 totals 15 residues. From germline, CDR1 is SGHNT and CDR2 YYREEE (reference sequence). After removal of 0 bases from V and 6 bases from J, the junction contained 5 bases not matched to a gene. CDR3 nucleotides: TGTGCCAGCAGCTTGGGCCCAGGGACTAGCAATGAGCAGTTCTTC. Protein sequence: CASSLGPGTSNEQFF.

V gene TRBV27 combines with J gene TRBJ2-3; a possible D gene is TRBD2 (6 bases). Germline CDR1 MNHEY, CDR2 SMNVEV (reference sequence). V lost 6 bases and J 0 bases, leaving 16 bases between the germline ends. The CDR3 is made up of 16 amino acids. The chain's CDR3 is CASSPRGAISTDTQYF. The CDR3 nucleotides read TGTGCCAGCAGCCCCCGCGGGGCGATAAGCACAGATACGCAGTATTTT.

The genes are TRBV30 and TRBJ1-4; TRBD1 agrees at 7 bases. The CDR3 has 14 amino acids. The V segment lost 3 bases and the J segment 5 bases; nucleotides outside the gene matches: 6. Germline V lookup: CDR1 GTSNPN, CDR2 SVGIG (reference sequence). For the CDR3, the DNA is TGTGCCTGGAGCGTGACAGGGATCAATGAAAAACTGTTTTTT. This gives the protein CAWSVTGINEKLFF.

This chain uses TRBV14 with TRBJ1-3; D remains ambiguous. V was pared by 4 bases and J by 0 bases, with 10 bases between. Looked up from germline, CDR1 is SGHDN and CDR2 is FVKESK. There are 15 residues in the CDR3. In nucleotides, the CDR3 is TGTGCCAGCAGCCTACCCGGGAGCTCTGGAAACACCATATATTTT. Translated, it gives CASSLPGSSGNTIYF.

This chain joins TRBV21-1 and TRBJ1-1. TRBV21-1 is reported as a pseudogene. The length of the CDR3 is 15 residues. As DNA, the CDR3 is TGTGCCAGCCGGCCGGGGTCATGGGAGAACACTGAAGCTTTCTTT. Translation gives CASRPGSWENTEAFF.

CDR3 nucleotide sequence: TGTGCCAGCAGTTCTTTAGCGGGAGTACCCAATGAGCAGTTCTTC. Encoded protein: CASSSLAGVPNEQFF. The chain employs TRBV6-5 and TRBJ2-1; 9 nucleotides align to TRBD2. Germline loops: CDR1 MNHEY, CDR2 SVGAGI. The CDR3 runs to 15 residues. V shed 4 bases, J shed 6 bases, and the junction held 7 bases outside the gene matches.

This chain connects TRBV18 to TRBJ1-4; D is ambiguous. V lost 2 bases and J 0 bases, leaving 7 bases between the germline ends. CDR1 KGHSH and CDR2 LQKENI come from the germline V gene. The CDR3 is 15 residues long. For the CDR3, the DNA is TGTGCCAGCTCACCAGGGCCCTCAACTAATGAAAAACTGTTTTTT. Its protein is CASSPGPSTNEKLFF. Variable domain in full (rest from reference TRBV18 and TRBJ1-4): NAGVMQNPRHLVRRRGQEARLRCSPMKGHSHVYWYRQLPEEGLKFMVYLQKENIIDESGMPKERFSAEFPKEGPSILRIQQVVRGDSAAYFCASSPGPSTNEKLFFGSGTQLSVL.